This TCR beta chain was recorded in a study of response to subunit inactivated influenza vaccine. General study findings and limits: T cells newly recruited by each seasonal influenza vaccination are few, the authors suggested.

Via MiXCR, TCRdb re-called the RT-PCR reads, giving one row per CDR3 protein. The data show 450,000 to 600,000 distinct CDR3 sequences, with 15% to 20% seen just once and approximately 3% held by the top ten. The CDR3 is 14 amino acids. Germline CDR1 SGDLS, CDR2 YYNGEE. V was pared by 4 bases and J by 5 bases, with 6 bases of the junction left unmatched. As concerns this clonotype: What it recognizes is unknown.

The chain is built from TRBV9 and TRBJ2-1, with 7 bases fitting TRBD1. This sequence originates from a man aged 45 to 75 who received an inactivated influenza vaccine. Source: CD4+ T cells sorted from PBMCs, taken less than 30 months after vaccination. DNA of the CDR3: TGTGCCAGCAGCCCTCGGGACAGAAACAATGAGCAGTTCTTC. Its protein product is CASSPRDRNNEQFF.